The 18 T cell receptor beta chains in this list originate from one sample, sequenced in a study of T-cell reconstitution after alpha-beta-depleted transplantation in children. Unique molecular identifiers were used to barcode this TCRbeta library. Each CDR3 protein is one row after TCRdb ran MiXCR on the PCR reads. The table has 350,000 to 400,000 distinct CDR3 sequences, around 21% seen once. This specimen was PBMCs from the stem cell graft donor, taken from the stem cell graft. The receptors derive from a human donor who donated a stem cell graft to a child with acute myeloid leukemia.

In this sample, this clonotype turned up many times. The chain employs TRBV7-2 and TRBJ2-1; D is undetermined. CDR3 length: 12 amino acids. Germline-derived CDR1 and CDR2 are SGHTA and FQGNSA. Trimming stripped 5 bases from V and 2 bases from J, with 4 bases between. The CDR3 loop is CASSATYNEQFF. The CDR3 coding sequence is TGTGCCAGCAGCGCAACCTACAATGAGCAGTTCTTC.

V is TRBV9 and J is TRBJ2-1; TRBD2 aligns across 8 bases. CDR1 is SGDLS and CDR2 is YYNGEE in the germline V gene. The ends lost 2 bases at V and 4 bases at J; junction bases unmatched: 2. There are 14 residues in the CDR3. CDR3 DNA sequence: TGTGCCAGCAGCGTGTCGGGAGGGTACAATGAGCAGTTCTTC. This sequence encodes CASSVSGGYNEQFF.

This clonotype was counted ten times or more. The chain carries TRBV6-5 and TRBJ2-3; either TRBD1 or TRBD2 may supply D (5 bases each). Deletions cut 2 bases from V and 0 bases from J, with 6 bases between. Per the germline V gene, CDR1 is MNHEY and CDR2 is SVGAGI. The CDR3 is 14 residues long. The chain's CDR3 is CASSYRDSTDTQYF. The CDR3 nucleotides are TGTGCCAGCAGTTACCGGGACAGCACAGATACGCAGTATTTT.

This clonotype was observed at least ten times. This chain links TRBV28 with TRBJ1-6, with D possibly TRBD1 on 5 matching bases. Germline CDR1 reads MDHEN; CDR2 reads SYDVKM. Trimming cost V 10 bases and J 8 bases, with 18 bases left between them. This CDR3 comprises 14 residues. The chain's CDR3 is CATKVDIRDSPLHF. The CDR3 DNA reads TGTGCCACCAAGGTGGATATCAGGGATTCACCCCTCCACTTT.

This clonotype was seen many times. V gene TRBV10-3 combines with J gene TRBJ2-5; no definite D call. CDR1 ENHRY and CDR2 SYGVKD come from the germline V gene. This CDR3 spans 15 amino acids. The V gene lost 4 bases and the J gene lost 0 bases, with 12 bases spanning the gap. DNA for the CDR3: TGTGCCATCAGTGCGCAGGAACTCAACCAAGAGACCCAGTACTTC. It is translated as CAISAQELNQETQYF.

V gene TRBV12-3 or TRBV12-4 combines with J gene TRBJ1-3, with D unresolved. The CDR3 totals 12 residues. V lost 1 base and J lost 9, with 7 bases in between. The CDR3 DNA reads as TGTGCCAGCAGTTTAGACGGCCGCACCATATATTTT. It yields the protein CASSLDGRTIYF.

There are a few counts of this clonotype. V is TRBV12-3 or TRBV12-4 and J is TRBJ2-3, with D perhaps TRBD1 (6 bases). V lost 0 bases and J 1 base, leaving 8 bases between the germline ends. The CDR3 has 15 residues. This CDR3 reads CASSLAGARTDTQYF. Written as DNA, the CDR3 is TGTGCCAGCAGTTTAGCGGGGGCTCGCACAGATACGCAGTATTTT.

V and J are TRBV5-4 and TRBJ2-7, with D possibly being TRBD2 (6 bases). V lost 2 bases to trimming and J lost 3 bases, with 9 bases between them. CDR1 and CDR2 from the germline V gene are SGHNT and YYREEE (reference sequence). This CDR3 is built from 13 residues. The CDR3 DNA reads TGTGCCAGCAGCTTTGGAGGGCTCTACGAGCAGTACTTC. It translates to CASSFGGLYEQYF.

This clonotype turned up a few times. The rearrangement uses TRBV20-1 and TRBJ2-1; 8 bases are shared with TRBD2. Germline V gives CDR1 DFQATT, CDR2 SNEGSKA (reference sequence). The CDR3 runs to 16 residues. J lost 4 bases, V lost 4 bases, and 12 bases had no gene match. Here the CDR3 reads CSAIRPGGRNYNEQFF. The CDR3 region has the DNA TGCAGTGCTATTCGACCGGGCGGGAGGAATTACAATGAGCAGTTCTTC.

This clonotype was seen many times. The chain carries TRBV29-1 and TRBJ2-4, with D perhaps assigned TRBD1 or TRBD2 (5 bases each). Germline V gene data show CDR1 as SQVTM and CDR2 as ANQGSEA. V lost 4 bases and J 0 bases, leaving 13 bases between the germline ends. CDR3 length: 15 amino acids. CDR3 sequence: CSVGSAGTAKNIQYF. CDR3 nucleotides: TGCAGCGTTGGATCCGCCGGGACAGCCAAAAACATTCAGTACTTC.

J is TRBJ2-1 and V is TRBV12-5, with 11 bases aligning to TRBD2. V shed 0 bases and J 6 bases; nucleotides not matched to a gene: 4. CDR3 length equals 16 residues. Germline V gene lookup returns CDR1 LGHNT and CDR2 FRNRAP. CDR3 protein: CASGLVLAGDSNEQFF. In DNA form, the CDR3 reads TGTGCTAGTGGTTTGGTACTAGCGGGAGACAGCAATGAGCAGTTCTTC.

V gene TRBV4-1 combines with J gene TRBJ1-2; D gene ambiguous. Per germline, CDR1 MGHRA and CDR2 YSYEKL. There are 21 residues in the CDR3. V lost 0 bases, J lost 1 base, and 27 bases lay in between. The chain's CDR3 is CASSQDPFATATGLRNYGYTF. The CDR3 bases are TGCGCCAGCAGCCAAGACCCTTTCGCTACAGCGACCGGCCTACGTAACTATGGCTACACCTTC.

This clonotype was seen more than once but under ten times. The chain is built from TRBV12-3 or TRBV12-4 and TRBJ2-1, with 12 bases matching TRBD2. The CDR3 sequence is 16 residues long. V shed 5 bases and J 1 base; nucleotides not matched to a gene: 3. Here the CDR3 reads CASSRGLAGSYNEQFF. The CDR3 DNA is TGTGCCAGCAGTCGCGGACTAGCGGGGTCCTACAATGAGCAGTTCTTC.

The chain has TRBV6-2 or TRBV6-3 and TRBJ2-3, with D possibly being TRBD1 or TRBD2 (6 bases each). In germline, CDR1 is MNHEY, CDR2 SVGEGT. With 3 bases removed from V and 2 bases from J, the gap between germline ends came to 15 bases. This CDR3 comprises 16 residues. The CDR3 loop is CASSYIQGLYTDTQYF. CDR3 DNA: TGTGCCAGCAGTTATATACAGGGACTGTACACAGATACGCAGTATTTT.

This clonotype was counted only a few times. The rearrangement uses TRBV4-3 and TRBJ2-7; possibly TRBD2 for D (6 bases). CDR3 length equals 14 residues. CDR1 is LGHNA and CDR2 is YSLEER in the germline V gene. Trimming left V 0 bases short and J 6 bases short, with 12 bases between. CDR3 coding DNA: TGCGCCAGCAGCCAAGATTCCGGGAGCGGCGAGCAGTACTTC. Amino acid sequence: CASSQDSGSGEQYF.

The chain carries TRBV7-9 and TRBJ2-4; 9 nucleotides align to TRBD1. The CDR3 is made up of 15 amino acids. V was clipped by 2 bases and J by 6 bases; unmatched bases: 5. Germline assignment: CDR1 SEHNR and CDR2 FQNEAQ (reference sequence). CDR3 in DNA: TGTGCCAGCAGCTTATTACAGGGGGCGCGAAACATTCAGTACTTC. Protein sequence: CASSLLQGARNIQYF.

This clonotype was seen a few times. The chain recombines TRBV2 with TRBJ2-3; weak D call: TRBD2 (5 bases). The length of the CDR3 is 13 residues. Trimming left V 8 bases short and J 4 bases short, with 13 bases between. Germline loops: CDR1 SNHLY, CDR2 FYNNEI. The CDR3 region is CASAPTRADTQYF. CDR3 sequence (DNA): TGTGCCAGCGCCCCTACGAGGGCAGATACGCAGTATTTT. Full variable domain (outside the CDR3, taken from reference TRBV2 and TRBJ2-3): EPEVTQTPSHQVTQMGQEVILRCVPISNHLYFYWYRQILGQKVEFLVSFYNNEISEKSEIFDDQFSVERPDGSNFTLKIRSTKLEDSAMYFCASAPTRADTQYFGPGTRLTVL.

This clonotype was detected many times. CDR3 loop: CASESAGTNTGELFF. DNA for the CDR3: TGTGCCAGTGAGTCAGCGGGGACCAACACCGGGGAGCTGTTTTTT. This chain joins TRBV12-3 or TRBV12-4 and TRBJ2-2, with 7 bases matching TRBD2. This CDR3 region has 15 residues. V shed 9 bases and J 2 bases; nucleotides not matched to a gene: 9.